A selection of T cell receptor beta chains follows, all from one sample in a study of blood T cells in healthy people across ages. TCRdb re-called the 5' RACE reads through MiXCR, storing one row per CDR3 protein. Of approximately 1,000,000 distinct CDR3 sequences in the sample, 35% to 40% were seen once. Sequences were obtained from blood. Receptors originate from a man between 18 and 35 years old in good health. Both conserved end residues are part of each CDR3. Each record gives: clone size, V gene, J gene, CDR3 protein. Some rows mark clone size as missing; the rest say once, few, many or name a class of expanded clone.

clone_size: .
v_call: TRBV12-3/TRBV12-4
j_call: TRBJ2-3
cdr3_aa: CASSARDNTDTQYF

clone_size: .
v_call: TRBV5-1
j_call: TRBJ2-1
cdr3_aa: CASSPPGDSSYNEQFF

clone_size: once
v_call: TRBV10-3
j_call: TRBJ2-3
cdr3_aa: CAISGYRDTTDTQYF

clone_size: few
v_call: TRBV11-2
j_call: TRBJ1-1
cdr3_aa: CASSILTPIDGEAFF

clone_size: few
v_call: TRBV14
j_call: TRBJ1-1
cdr3_aa: CASSAHKGLLNTEAFF

clone_size: .
v_call: TRBV9
j_call: TRBJ1-2
cdr3_aa: CASSGWALPNPAFNYGYTF

clone_size: few
v_call: TRBV9
j_call: TRBJ1-2
cdr3_aa: CASSVVFTF

clone_size: few
v_call: TRBV12-3/TRBV12-4
j_call: TRBJ2-1
cdr3_aa: CASSGLWEQFF

clone_size: .
v_call: TRBV28
j_call: TRBJ2-3
cdr3_aa: CASSQGRRATQYF

clone_size: .
v_call: TRBV18
j_call: TRBJ2-1
cdr3_aa: CASSFSATGGYDEQFF

clone_size: .
v_call: TRBV5-1
j_call: TRBJ1-1
cdr3_aa: CASRETGGRTEAFF

clone_size: .
v_call: TRBV20-1
j_call: TRBJ2-7
cdr3_aa: CSASDGDPYEQYF

clone_size: few
v_call: TRBV6-5
j_call: TRBJ2-3
cdr3_aa: CASSYPVGGDTQYF

clone_size: .
v_call: TRBV25-1
j_call: TRBJ2-5
cdr3_aa: CATKGNVQETQYF

clone_size: .
v_call: TRBV12-5
j_call: TRBJ2-3
cdr3_aa: CASGLDSSDTQYF

clone_size: .
v_call: TRBV6-6
j_call: TRBJ1-2
cdr3_aa: CASNSPTGAYGYTF

clone_size: .
v_call: TRBV12-3/TRBV12-4
j_call: TRBJ2-2
cdr3_aa: CASITSGGFTGELFF

clone_size: .
v_call: TRBV6-6
j_call: TRBJ2-1
cdr3_aa: CASSQTGVGLYEQFF

clone_size: .
v_call: TRBV27
j_call: TRBJ2-3
cdr3_aa: CASSLWPRGMRVRAGNTTDTQYF

clone_size: .
v_call: TRBV12-3/TRBV12-4
j_call: TRBJ2-5
cdr3_aa: CASSQLWVLDEQYF

clone_size: few
v_call: TRBV10-3
j_call: TRBJ2-1
cdr3_aa: CAMGGQNSYNEQFF

clone_size: few
v_call: TRBV7-9
j_call: TRBJ1-1
cdr3_aa: CASSFGVISEAFF

clone_size: once
v_call: TRBV28
j_call: TRBJ1-1
cdr3_aa: CASIVGPNTEAFF

clone_size: few
v_call: TRBV20-1
j_call: TRBJ2-1
cdr3_aa: CSARLGLAIYNEQFF

clone_size: .
v_call: TRBV21-1
j_call: TRBJ1-2
cdr3_aa: CASSKEGYGGYGYTF

clone_size: .
v_call: TRBV6-4
j_call: TRBJ2-2
cdr3_aa: CASSDGTGELFF

clone_size: many
v_call: TRBV12-3/TRBV12-4
j_call: TRBJ2-1
cdr3_aa: CASNRPNWGEQFF

clone_size: .
v_call: TRBV6-1
j_call: TRBJ1-4
cdr3_aa: CASDDRGEEKLFF

clone_size: .
v_call: TRBV20-1
j_call: TRBJ1-2
cdr3_aa: CSAREGAGGYGYTF

clone_size: few
v_call: TRBV12-3/TRBV12-4
j_call: TRBJ2-3
cdr3_aa: CASSLEAERADTQYF

clone_size: few
v_call: TRBV9
j_call: TRBJ2-5
cdr3_aa: CASSAENEQYF

clone_size: few
v_call: TRBV4-1
j_call: TRBJ2-5
cdr3_aa: CAGGVYYNEQYF

clone_size: .
v_call: TRBV20-1
j_call: TRBJ1-2
cdr3_aa: CSARVKGSSNYGYTF

clone_size: .
v_call: TRBV12-3/TRBV12-4
j_call: TRBJ2-1
cdr3_aa: CASTLSYASYEQFF

clone_size: .
v_call: TRBV20-1
j_call: TRBJ2-1
cdr3_aa: CSTRGSRSNEQFF

clone_size: few
v_call: TRBV25-1
j_call: TRBJ2-1
cdr3_aa: CASSELGETYYNEQFF

clone_size: few
v_call: TRBV27
j_call: TRBJ1-1
cdr3_aa: CASSLEPRGQAFF

clone_size: .
v_call: TRBV2
j_call: TRBJ2-5
cdr3_aa: CASSDPDRGEETQYF